This paragraph covers one T cell receptor beta chain sequence. The PCR had 60 Vbeta and 13 Jbeta primers. TCRdb's table, derived via immunoSEQ multiplex PCR, lists solely in-frame clones and lacks some. The data hold about 82,000 clones, with 70% to 75% observed a single time. The sample is drawn from a study of cytomegalovirus exposure and HLA in healthy donors. Trimming stripped 1 base from V and 6 bases from J, with 18 bases between. Germline V gives CDR1 LNHNV, CDR2 YYDKDF (reference sequence). The CDR3 has 16 amino acids. This cohort consisted of healthy bone marrow donors. Sequenced material: PBMCs. V is TRBV15 and J is TRBJ1-2, with D maybe TRBD1 (6 bases). The clonotype originates from a woman between 50 and 59 years old in good health and CMV-seropositive. This CDR3 is CATSRGSRDKLNGYTF. As DNA, the CDR3 is TGTGCCACCAGCAGAGGATCCCGGGACAAGTTAAATGGCTACACCTTC.